Here is one TCR beta chain with its context. This entry comes from a study of Tregs in tolerant kidney transplant recipients. Germline assignment: CDR1 LGHNT and CDR2 FRNRAP. The trim removed 0 bases at V and 8 bases at J, leaving 9 bases unmatched. The CDR3 consists of 15 residues. Repertoires were generated with immunoSEQ multiplex PCR, while TCRdb's copy carries only in-frame clones and drops some. The sample holds over 85,000 clones; over 85% are singletons and the top ten take 0.46%. The sample in question was CD4+ T cells from blood, obtained before the transplant. The genes are TRBV12-5 and TRBJ2-5; 7 bases match TRBD1. The TCR comes from a human donor who received a combined kidney and bone marrow transplant. CDR3 sequence: CASGLVQQGSGTQYF. The CDR3 DNA sequence: TGTGCTAGTGGTTTGGTACAACAGGGGAGCGGTACCCAGTACTTC.